One and the same sample provided the 14 T cell receptor beta chains below, sequenced in a study of Graves' ophthalmopathy and Graves' hyperthyroidism. Amplified material comprised TCR beta CDR3 regions derived from RNA transcripts. Scientists carried out first-round RT-PCR using HTBI primers and then a second-round multiplex PCR. TCRdb redid the calling of the multiplex PCR reads with MiXCR, one entry per CDR3 protein. The table lists 350,000 or so distinct CDR3 sequences, roughly 16% of them singletons. Sequencing input: peripheral blood. These receptors were taken from an adult man with Graves' ophthalmopathy.

The rearrangement links TRBV10-3 to TRBJ2-5, with D possibly TRBD2 on 5 matching bases. The germline V gene has CDR1 ENHRY and CDR2 SYGVKD. The V end was cut by 2 bases, the J end by 5 bases, with 15 bases between. The CDR3 covers 15 residues. In DNA form, the CDR3 reads TGTGCCATCAGTGAGGAGGGCAGCCTTGGGGAGACCCAGTACTTC. Its translation is CAISEEGSLGETQYF.

The chain has TRBV20-1 and TRBJ2-2; 12 bases map to TRBD2. This CDR3 is built from 15 residues. In germline, CDR1 is DFQATT, CDR2 SNEGSKA (reference sequence). The CDR3 here is CSAAHLAGGAGELFF. Here the CDR3 DNA reads TGCAGCGCCGCCCACCTAGCGGGAGGGGCCGGGGAGCTGTTTTTT.

Many counts were recorded for this clonotype. The chain recombines TRBV12-3 or TRBV12-4 with TRBJ1-2; the D is unclear. CDR3 length: 13 amino acids. The ends were cut back, 5 bases at V and 8 bases at J, with 15 bases in the middle. The CDR3 DNA reads as TGTGCCAGCAGTCGAGCAGGTCTTCGGGGCTACACCTTC. Translating it yields CASSRAGLRGYTF.

This clonotype was seen at least ten times. The rearrangement uses TRBV4-1 and TRBJ2-5; 8 nucleotides match TRBD2. CDR1 is MGHRA, CDR2 YSYEKL, per germline. The CDR3 totals 16 residues. J gave up 5 bases and V 1 base, and 9 bases lay outside the gene matches. The CDR3: CASSQVFGGARETQYF. CDR3 bases: TGCGCCAGCAGCCAAGTTTTCGGGGGGGCCAGGGAGACCCAGTACTTC.

This clonotype came up many times. The chain is built from TRBV6-2 or TRBV6-3 and TRBJ1-1, with TRBD1 identical over 7 bases. This CDR3 contains 19 residues. The trim removed 1 base at V and 0 bases at J, leaving 14 bases unmatched. The germline CDR1 and CDR2 sequences are MNHEY and SVGEGT. The CDR3 loop is CASSYLRPSGQRLNTEAFF. For the CDR3, the DNA is TGTGCCAGCAGTTACTTACGACCCTCGGGACAGCGATTGAACACTGAAGCTTTCTTT.

There are a few counts of this clonotype. At one end, the junction sequence differs from germline, possibly due to a read error. This sequence joins TRBV30 and TRBJ2-7, with D possibly TRBD2 on 6 matching bases. The germline V gene has CDR1 GTSNPN and CDR2 SVGIG (reference sequence). CDR3 length: 13 residues. This CDR3 is CAWNRGTSYEQSF. CDR3 nucleotides: TGTGCCTGGAACCGCGGGACCTCCTACGAGCAGTCCTTC.

The chain couples TRBV11-2 to TRBJ2-2; D possibly corresponds to TRBD2 (7 bases). This CDR3 spans 16 amino acids. Germline values: CDR1 SGHAT, CDR2 FQNNGV. Trimming cost V 6 bases and J 5 bases, with 19 bases left between them. CDR3 DNA sequence: TGTGCCAGCAGAAGTATACGGGGGGCCCTAACCGGGGAGCTGTTTTTT. This codes for CASRSIRGALTGELFF.

This clonotype occurred many times. The chain joins TRBV11-1 to TRBJ2-2; TRBD1 agrees at 7 bases. Per germline, CDR1 SGHAT and CDR2 FQDESV (reference sequence). Trimming at V came to 8 bases and at J to 7 bases, leaving 13 bases not matched to a gene. There are 15 residues in the CDR3. CDR3 bases: TGTGCCAGCGTACGGGCAGGGGGTTTCGGCGGGGAGCTGTTTTTT. It is translated as CASVRAGGFGGELFF.

Ten or more counts support this clonotype. This rearrangement joins TRBV7-6 to TRBJ2-6, with TRBD2 matching 7 bases. The CDR3 is 17 amino acids. V shed 1 base, J shed 0 bases, and the junction held 3 bases outside the gene matches. Germline V gives CDR1 SGHVS, CDR2 FNYEAQ. The CDR3 sequence: CASSLEGGSSGANVLTF. DNA for the CDR3: TGTGCCAGCAGCTTAGAGGGCGGGAGCTCTGGGGCCAACGTCCTGACTTTC.

This clonotype showed up many times. The rearrangement uses TRBV10-3 and TRBJ1-5; the D is unclear. Germline assignment: CDR1 ENHRY and CDR2 SYGVKD. CDR3 length equals 12 residues. The V end lost 10 bases, the J end lost 7 bases, and 14 bases lay between the germline ends. This chain's CDR3 is CATREAGQPQHF. In nucleotides, the CDR3 is TGTGCCACCCGGGAGGCCGGACAGCCCCAGCATTTT.

The rearrangement links TRBV12-3 or TRBV12-4 to TRBJ1-2; D unresolved. Trimming pared 7 bases from V and 7 bases from J, leaving 19 bases between. CDR3 size: 14 residues. This CDR3 is CASTPNMGTRGYTF. For the CDR3, the DNA is TGTGCCAGCACCCCTAATATGGGTACCCGTGGCTACACCTTC.

This clonotype was counted at least ten times. DNA for the CDR3: TGTGCCAGCAGAGTAAGGACAGGGGATCAGCCCCAGCATTTT. As protein: CASRVRTGDQPQHF. The rearrangement uses TRBV6-1 and TRBJ1-5; 9 bases match TRBD1. Losses at the gene ends were 6 bases for V and 5 bases for J; bases not matched to a gene: 5. This CDR3 has 14 amino acids. CDR1 is MNHNS and CDR2 is SASEGT in the germline V gene.

This clonotype showed up many times. V usage is TRBV6-5 and J usage is TRBJ1-1, with TRBD1 as a possible D gene (5 bases). The germline V gene encodes CDR1 MNHEY and CDR2 SVGAGI. CDR3 length: 11 residues. Trimming removed 6 bases at V and 6 bases at J, with 8 bases between. The CDR3 nucleotides are TGTGCCAGCAGACAGGCCTCTGAAGCTTTCTTT. As protein: CASRQASEAFF.

The chain carries TRBV19 and TRBJ1-1; the D is unclear. The CDR3 covers 13 residues. V was trimmed by 3 bases and J by 3 bases, leaving 8 bases between them. CDR1 and CDR2 from the germline V gene are LNHDA and SQIVND (reference sequence). CDR3 DNA sequence: TGTGCCAGTAGTATCAAGGAGTACACTGAAGCTTTCTTT. Its protein product is CASSIKEYTEAFF.